This is a list of T cell receptor beta chains from one sample in a study of monozygotic twins with inflammatory bowel disease. TCRdb reprocessed the 5' RACE reads, with one entry per CDR3 protein and no DNA. The sample data list 200,000 to 250,000 distinct CDR3 sequences. The sequenced sample was blood. The receptors originated from a human donor with ulcerative colitis or Crohn's disease, or a healthy co-twin of an affected twin (not recorded which). CDR3s include the opening cysteine and the closing phenylalanine or tryptophan.

TRBV12-3/TRBV12-4	TRBJ2-7	CASSLSGTGDEQYF
TRBV6-1	TRBJ2-5	CASFRTGAETQYF
TRBV6-5	TRBJ2-3	CASLRGDTQYF
TRBV4-2	TRBJ1-6	CASSHTGQGINNSPLHF
TRBV19	TRBJ1-1	CASRVPTGFGDTEAFF
TRBV7-2	TRBJ2-1	CASGLGLGPEQFF
TRBV7-6	TRBJ1-1	CASSFYPTGVFSEAFF
TRBV7-8	TRBJ2-3	CASSSARTSENTDTQYF
TRBV5-1	TRBJ1-1	CASSEDRPGRRRTEAFF
TRBV30	TRBJ2-2	CAWSVPTALRTGELFF
TRBV30	TRBJ2-6	CAWILPTGGANVLTF
TRBV6-1	TRBJ2-3	CASRPGLAGPSDTQYF
TRBV15	TRBJ1-6	CATSKEMGTGATVLHF
TRBV5-1	TRBJ2-7	CASSNSGTGREQYF
TRBV6-1	TRBJ1-4	CASSDRGLFEKLFF
TRBV9	TRBJ2-3	CASSDGGNTQYF
TRBV11-2	TRBJ2-7	CASSLYGGGGYEQYF
TRBV18	TRBJ2-1	CASSPAGGRNEQFF
TRBV20-1	TRBJ1-6	CSAAPLGRQDSDSPLHF
TRBV7-9	TRBJ2-2	CASSLAGAHTGELFF
TRBV28	TRBJ1-1	CASSARVVEAFF
TRBV6-1	TRBJ2-5	CASSEGYQRSWETQYF
TRBV11-1	TRBJ2-1	CASSLSVWILGPETYNEQFF
TRBV5-4	TRBJ1-2	CASSFYGGSDYGYTF
TRBV7-3	TRBJ2-2	CASSTGSGDANTGELFF
TRBV29-1	TRBJ2-1	CSVVREAGGKVQFF
TRBV10-2	TRBJ2-7	CASRGTGAYEQYF
TRBV12-3/TRBV12-4	TRBJ2-5	CASSFTPETQYF
TRBV18	TRBJ1-6	CASSRGQDNSPLHF
TRBV7-9	TRBJ1-1	CASSLSTGASEAFF
TRBV28	TRBJ2-7	CASSPRGLSKFYEQYF
TRBV25-1	TRBJ2-3	CASSDVSRDTQYF
TRBV9	TRBJ2-3	CASSVMAGHTDTQYF
TRBV18	TRBJ1-5	CASSPEGGLRGNQPQHF
TRBV29-1	TRBJ2-7	CSVGAGISYEQYF
TRBV18	TRBJ2-2	CASSPVAGELFF
TRBV7-8	TRBJ2-7	CASSLSREQYF
TRBV7-9	TRBJ1-2	CASSLDSYYGYTF
TRBV4-2	TRBJ1-1	CASSQESPGTEAFF
TRBV7-9	TRBJ2-3	CASSFKAVIPDTQYF
TRBV18	TRBJ1-1	CASSPRGGVAEAFF
TRBV11-2	TRBJ2-3	CASSSVDTQYF
TRBV3-1	TRBJ2-5	CASSPLGSGGETQYF
TRBV5-1	TRBJ1-4	CASSLGGTARGEKLFF
TRBV2	TRBJ1-2	CASSDLSGIYGYTF
TRBV7-2	TRBJ1-3	CASSLEFSGNTIYF
TRBV7-9	TRBJ2-1	CASSPGDNEQFF